These 20 T cell receptor beta chains originate from one sample sequenced in a study of T-cell reconstitution after alpha-beta-depleted transplantation in children. During its preparation, the TCRbeta library received unique molecular identifiers. TCRdb ran MiXCR on the PCR reads and lists one entry per CDR3 protein. The sample includes hundreds of thousands of distinct CDR3 sequences, roughly 17% of them seen just once. The sequencing here drew on PBMCs from the stem cell graft donor, taken from the stem cell graft. These receptors originate from a human donor who donated a stem cell graft to a child with acute myeloid leukemia.

This chain uses TRBV7-8 with TRBJ1-5, with D perhaps matching TRBD1 (6 bases). Trimming cost V 7 bases and J 0 bases, with 13 bases left between them. This CDR3 has 15 residues. The germline gives CDR1 SGHVS, CDR2 FQNEAQ. Here the CDR3 DNA reads TGTGCCAGCAACGGGAGGGGGAATAGCAATCAGCCCCAGCATTTT. It is translated as CASNGRGNSNQPQHF.

CDR3 sequence reads: CASSQYQTGGPGLYGYTF. Written as DNA, the CDR3 is TGTGCCAGCAGCCAGTATCAAACAGGGGGCCCAGGCCTCTATGGCTACACCTTC. This chain uses TRBV11-1 with TRBJ1-2; 9 positions agree with TRBD1. CDR3 length: 18 residues. The V and J ends lost 5 bases and 4 bases, in that order; junction bases with no gene match: 17. The germline gives CDR1 SGHAT, CDR2 FQDESV (reference sequence).

This clonotype came up many times. The genes are TRBV9 and TRBJ2-1; 8 bases agree with TRBD1. Germline V gene sequence: CDR1 SGDLS, CDR2 YYNGEE. The V gene end was trimmed by 2 bases and the J gene end by 4 bases; junction bases not matched to a gene: 5. The CDR3 extends over 15 amino acids. Written as DNA, the CDR3 is TGTGCCAGCAGCGTCGAGACAGGGGAGTACAATGAGCAGTTCTTC. Residues: CASSVETGEYNEQFF.

This clonotype was observed many times. This chain links TRBV20-1 with TRBJ2-5; 14 nucleotides line up with TRBD2. The CDR3 is 16 residues long. Germline values: CDR1 DFQATT, CDR2 SNEGSKA (reference sequence). V was clipped by 1 base and J by 9 bases; unmatched bases: 10. The CDR3 DNA reads as TGCAGTGCTAGAGGATTGGCGACTAGCGGGGGGGTGCCCCAGTACTTC. It codes for CSARGLATSGGVPQYF.

This clonotype came up a few times. This sequence joins TRBV6-1 and TRBJ2-7, with 8 bases identical to TRBD1. The ends lost 2 bases at V and 2 bases at J; junction bases unmatched: 8. CDR3 length equals 16 residues. Germline V gene sequence: CDR1 MNHNS, CDR2 SASEGT. In DNA form, the CDR3 reads TGTGCCAGCAGTGAAAGCCCAGGGACAGGCACCTACGAGCAGTACGTC. Translated, it gives CASSESPGTGTYEQYV.

This clonotype was recorded a few times. This chain uses TRBV15 with TRBJ1-5; tentatively, D is TRBD1 (6 bases). Trimming took 5 bases from V and 6 from J, leaving 17 bases between them. The length of the CDR3 is 15 residues. Germline V gene sequence: CDR1 LNHNV, CDR2 YYDKDF (reference sequence). DNA for the CDR3: TGTGCCACCAGCGGAAGGACAGTCGGAGGTCAGCCCCAGCATTTT. Protein sequence: CATSGRTVGGQPQHF.

This clonotype has only a few counts. The gene calls are TRBV7-9 and TRBJ2-2; D possibly corresponds to TRBD1 (6 bases). CDR3 length: 12 residues. The V and J ends lost 3 bases and 11 bases respectively, with 10 bases between them. Looked up from germline, CDR1 is SEHNR and CDR2 is FQNEAQ (reference sequence). The CDR3 DNA follows: TGTGCCAGCAGCTTCCAGGGGCGAGAGCTGTTTTTT. Amino acids: CASSFQGRELFF.

V and J are TRBV5-1 and TRBJ1-2; 9 bases align to TRBD1. V was clipped by 4 bases and J by 2 bases; unmatched bases: 9. Per the germline V gene, CDR1 is SGHRS and CDR2 is YFSETQ. The CDR3 loop spans 16 amino acids. The DNA of the CDR3 is TGCGCCAGCAGCGAATACCGGGACAGGGTGAACTATGGCTACACCTTC. Its protein is CASSEYRDRVNYGYTF.

The V call is TRBV18, the J call TRBJ2-3; no definite D call. V dropped 3 bases and J dropped 7 bases, with 8 bases sitting between them. The germline V gene encodes CDR1 KGHSH and CDR2 LQKENI. CDR3 length equals 12 residues. CDR3 amino acids: CASSPAAYTQYF. CDR3 sequence (DNA): TGTGCCAGCTCACCCGCGGCGTATACGCAGTATTTT.

In this sample, this clonotype turned up many times. The CDR3 coding sequence is TGCAGTGCAACGCCGGATGAAAAACTGTTTTTT. Protein: CSATPDEKLFF. This rearrangement joins TRBV20-1 to TRBJ1-4, with D hard to call. Trimming removed 6 bases from V and 6 bases from J, with 8 bases in between. The CDR3 consists of 11 residues. Germline CDR1 DFQATT, CDR2 SNEGSKA (reference sequence).

This clonotype was detected ten times or more. The chain recombines TRBV29-1 with TRBJ2-7; 10 nucleotides match TRBD1. The CDR3 is made up of 14 amino acids. Germline lookup yields CDR1 SQVTM and CDR2 ANQGSEA. V was pared by 3 bases and J by 2 bases, with 4 bases of the junction left unmatched. DNA of the CDR3: TGCAGCGTTGAGGGACAGGGGACGGCCTACGAGCAGTACTTC. This sequence encodes CSVEGQGTAYEQYF.

As to this clonotype: Since a much larger clone is just one base distant, this may be a read error. This is likely a read error, given that the CDR3 carries no conserved phenylalanine or tryptophan at its end. This chain links TRBV20-1 with TRBJ1-2, with a tentative D call TRBD1 (5 bases). The CDR3 sequence is 13 residues long. Per the germline V gene, CDR1 is DFQATT and CDR2 is SNEGSKA (reference sequence). The V end lost 4 bases, the J end lost 4 bases, and 13 bases lay between the germline ends. CDR3 DNA: TGCAGTGCTATTATAGGACACCGCTATGGCTACACCTCC. Translation gives CSAIIGHRYGYTS.

This clonotype was seen a single time. The CDR3 bases are TGTGCCAGCAGCTACGCCCGCGTCCTGGGGATAGATACGCAGTATTTT. Its protein product is CASSYARVLGIDTQYF. The chain links TRBV7-9 to TRBJ2-3; no clear D gene. The CDR3 is 16 amino acids. Trimming pared 4 bases from V and 5 bases from J, leaving 19 bases between. CDR1 and CDR2 from the germline V gene are SEHNR and FQNEAQ (reference sequence).

The chain couples TRBV5-1 to TRBJ2-7; D is undetermined. Germline V gene data show CDR1 as SGHRS and CDR2 as YFSETQ. V lost 4 bases and J 3 bases, leaving 5 bases between the germline ends. CDR3 size: 11 residues. The CDR3 is CASSHHYEQYV. The CDR3 nucleotides read TGCGCCAGCAGCCACCACTACGAGCAGTACGTC.

This clonotype turned up a few times. The V gene is TRBV25-1, the J gene TRBJ2-7; D gene ambiguous. The CDR3 extends over 13 amino acids. The germline V gene encodes CDR1 MGHDK and CDR2 SYGVNS. Trimming took off 5 bases at V and 0 bases at J, with 8 bases between the two ends. CDR3 nucleotide sequence: TGTGCCAGCAGTTCGCGATACTCCTACGAGCAGTACTTC. Protein product: CASSSRYSYEQYF.

This clonotype has at least ten counts. The chain couples TRBV20-1 to TRBJ2-1; 14 bases align to TRBD2. Germline CDR1 and CDR2: DFQATT and SNEGSKA (reference sequence). The V and J ends lost 6 bases and 1 base, in that order; junction bases with no gene match: 5. This CDR3 comprises 16 residues. This CDR3 reads CSAPTSGGGSYNEQFF. As DNA, the CDR3 is TGCAGTGCCCCGACTAGCGGGGGGGGATCCTACAATGAGCAGTTCTTC.

V usage is TRBV7-9 and J usage is TRBJ2-3; D is unclear. Trimming removed 2 bases at V and 0 bases at J, with 9 bases between. CDR1 and CDR2 from the germline V gene are SEHNR and FQNEAQ (reference sequence). This CDR3 has 15 amino acids. DNA of the CDR3: TGTGCCAGCAGCTTAACGGAAGATAGCACAGATACGCAGTATTTT. Translated, it gives CASSLTEDSTDTQYF.

This clonotype was seen many times. V is TRBV20-1 and J is TRBJ1-5; D perhaps matches TRBD1 (5 bases). The V end was cut by 3 bases, the J end by 3 bases, with 15 bases between. The CDR3 extends over 15 amino acids. Germline V CDR1 and CDR2: DFQATT, SNEGSKA (reference sequence). The DNA of the CDR3 is TGCAGTGCTAGGAGGGGTGGCCGACTCAATCAGCCCCAGCATTTT. Its translation: CSARRGGRLNQPQHF.

The chain combines TRBV6-2 or TRBV6-3 with TRBJ2-7; D is possibly TRBD1 (7 bases). The CDR3 extends over 13 amino acids. Germline CDR1 is MNHEY and CDR2 is SVGEGT. The V gene lost 6 bases and the J gene lost 4 bases, with 13 bases spanning the gap. This CDR3 reads CASSGGQPYEQYV. Written as DNA, the CDR3 is TGTGCCAGCAGCGGGGGACAGCCTTACGAGCAGTACGTC.

This clonotype appeared a few times. The chain carries TRBV12-3 or TRBV12-4 and TRBJ2-3; 9 bases are shared with TRBD1. V lost 3 bases to trimming and J lost 6 bases; unmatched junction nucleotides: 13. There are 17 residues in the CDR3. In DNA, the CDR3 is TGTGCCAGCAGTTTTTCGTTCACCCCGACAGGGGGGGATACGCAGTATTTT. The encoded protein is CASSFSFTPTGGDTQYF.